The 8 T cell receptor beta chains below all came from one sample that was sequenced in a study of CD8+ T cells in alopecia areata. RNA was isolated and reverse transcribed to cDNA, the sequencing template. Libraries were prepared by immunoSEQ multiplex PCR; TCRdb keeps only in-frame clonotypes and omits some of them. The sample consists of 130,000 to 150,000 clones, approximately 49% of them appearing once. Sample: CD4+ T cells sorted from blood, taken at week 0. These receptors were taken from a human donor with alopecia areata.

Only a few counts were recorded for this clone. The CDR3 protein is CASSPQRESPPDTQYF. CDR3 bases: TGTGCCAGCAGTCCCCAGCGGGAGAGCCCACCAGATACGCAGTATTTT. This chain connects TRBV27 to TRBJ2-3; 8 positions match TRBD2. The V and J ends lost 5 bases and 4 bases, in that order; junction bases with no gene match: 11. The CDR3 length is 16 residues. Germline-derived CDR1 and CDR2 are MNHEY and SMNVEV (reference sequence).

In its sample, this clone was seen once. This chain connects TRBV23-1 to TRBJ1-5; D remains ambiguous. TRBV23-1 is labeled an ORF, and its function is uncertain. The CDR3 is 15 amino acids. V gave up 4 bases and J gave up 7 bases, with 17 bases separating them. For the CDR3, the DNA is TGCGCCAGCAGTCTAAGAGACACAAGCCGACAGCCCCAGCATTTT. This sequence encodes CASSLRDTSRQPQHF.

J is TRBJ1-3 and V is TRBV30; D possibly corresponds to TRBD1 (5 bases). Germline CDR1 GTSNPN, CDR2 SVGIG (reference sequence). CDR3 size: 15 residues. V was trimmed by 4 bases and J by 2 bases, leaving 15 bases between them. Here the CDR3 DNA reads TGTGCCTGGAAAGACCCGGGGACCGCTGGAAACACCATATATTTT. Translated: CAWKDPGTAGNTIYF.

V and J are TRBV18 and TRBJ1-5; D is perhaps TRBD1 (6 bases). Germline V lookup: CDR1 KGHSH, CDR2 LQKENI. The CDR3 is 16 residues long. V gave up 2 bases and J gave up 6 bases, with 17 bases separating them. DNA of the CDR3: TGTGCCAGCTCACCAGGGGCTAACAGGGCAGGTCAGCCCCAGCATTTT. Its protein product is CASSPGANRAGQPQHF.

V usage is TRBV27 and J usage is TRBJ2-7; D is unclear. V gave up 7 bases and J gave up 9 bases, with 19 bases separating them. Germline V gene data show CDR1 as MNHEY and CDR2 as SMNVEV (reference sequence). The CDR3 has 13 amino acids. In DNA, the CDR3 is TGTGCCAGCACCTCCCACGGGCTTCCCGGGCAGTACTTC. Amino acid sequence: CASTSHGLPGQYF.

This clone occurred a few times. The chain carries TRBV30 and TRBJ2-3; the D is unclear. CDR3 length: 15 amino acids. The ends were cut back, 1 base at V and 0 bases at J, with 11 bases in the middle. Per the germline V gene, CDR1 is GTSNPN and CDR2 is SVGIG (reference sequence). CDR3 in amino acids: CAWSGIAVSTDTQYF. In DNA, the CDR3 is TGTGCCTGGAGTGGCATAGCCGTAAGCACAGATACGCAGTATTTT.

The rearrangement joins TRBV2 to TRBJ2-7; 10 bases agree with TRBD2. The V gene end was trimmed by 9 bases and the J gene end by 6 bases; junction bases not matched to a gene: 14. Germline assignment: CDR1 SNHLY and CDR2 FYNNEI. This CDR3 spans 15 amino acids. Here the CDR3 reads CASLGTLAGVSEQYF. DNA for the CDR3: TGTGCCAGTTTAGGAACTCTAGCGGGAGTTTCCGAGCAGTACTTC.

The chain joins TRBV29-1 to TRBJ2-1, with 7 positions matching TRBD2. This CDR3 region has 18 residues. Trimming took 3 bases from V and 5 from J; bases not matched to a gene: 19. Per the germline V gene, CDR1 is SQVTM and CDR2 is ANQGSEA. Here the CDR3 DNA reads TGCAGCGTTGACCCGAATTTGAGGGCTAGCGGAGGGGACAATGAGCAGTTCTTC. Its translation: CSVDPNLRASGGDNEQFF.